One T cell receptor beta chain is described in this entry. The PCR ran on 60 Vbeta and 13 Jbeta primers. Profiled with immunoSEQ multiplex PCR; TCRdb holds only in-frame clones, not every one. The sample lists around 170,000 clones, 77% seen once, with around 1.5% in the top ten. This entry comes from a study of cytomegalovirus exposure and HLA in healthy donors. V lost 3 bases, J lost 7 bases, and 10 bases stayed unmatched. Germline V lookup: CDR1 SGHTA, CDR2 FQGNSA. The CDR3 spans 16 residues. Source material: PBMCs. This clonotype was sampled from a man in his late teens or twenties in good health and CMV-seronegative. This chain connects TRBV7-2 to TRBJ2-1; 9 positions match TRBD2. The CDR3 loop is CASSFGPSGMGNEQFF. As DNA, the CDR3 is TGTGCCAGCAGCTTTGGGCCTAGCGGGATGGGGAATGAGCAGTTCTTC.